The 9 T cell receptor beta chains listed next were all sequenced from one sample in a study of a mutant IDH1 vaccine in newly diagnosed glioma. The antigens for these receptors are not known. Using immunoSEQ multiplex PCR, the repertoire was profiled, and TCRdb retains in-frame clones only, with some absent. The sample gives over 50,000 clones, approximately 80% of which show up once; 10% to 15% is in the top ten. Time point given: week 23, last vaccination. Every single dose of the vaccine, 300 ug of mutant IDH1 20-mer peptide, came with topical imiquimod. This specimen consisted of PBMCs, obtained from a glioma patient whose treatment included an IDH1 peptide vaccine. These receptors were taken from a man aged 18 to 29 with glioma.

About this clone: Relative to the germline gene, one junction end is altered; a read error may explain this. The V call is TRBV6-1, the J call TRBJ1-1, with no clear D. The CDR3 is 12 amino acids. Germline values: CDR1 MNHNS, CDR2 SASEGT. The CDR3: CASSEAYPPSSF. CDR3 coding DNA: TGTGCCAGCAGTGAAGCTTACCCTCCATCTTCCTTT.

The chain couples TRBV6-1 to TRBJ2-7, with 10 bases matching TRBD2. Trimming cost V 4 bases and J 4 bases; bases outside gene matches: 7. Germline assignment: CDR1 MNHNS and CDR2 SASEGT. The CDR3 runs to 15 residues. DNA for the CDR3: TGTGCCAGCAGTGTCGCTAGCGGGAGTGGGTACGAGCAGTACTTC. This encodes CASSVASGSGYEQYF.

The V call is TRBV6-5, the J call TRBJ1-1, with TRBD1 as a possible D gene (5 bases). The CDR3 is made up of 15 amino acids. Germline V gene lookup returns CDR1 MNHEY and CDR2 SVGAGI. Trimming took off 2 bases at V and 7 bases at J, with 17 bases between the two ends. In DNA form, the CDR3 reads TGTGCCAGCAGTTACGGCCCTCGGGGCCCGAGTGAAGCTTTCTTT. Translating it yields CASSYGPRGPSEAFF.

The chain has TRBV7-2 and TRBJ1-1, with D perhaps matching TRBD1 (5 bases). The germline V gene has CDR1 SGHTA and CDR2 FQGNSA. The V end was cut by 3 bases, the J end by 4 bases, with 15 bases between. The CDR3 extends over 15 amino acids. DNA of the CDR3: TGTGCCAGCAGCTTCGGGACGGTGCGGGGCACTGAAGCTTTCTTT. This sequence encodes CASSFGTVRGTEAFF.

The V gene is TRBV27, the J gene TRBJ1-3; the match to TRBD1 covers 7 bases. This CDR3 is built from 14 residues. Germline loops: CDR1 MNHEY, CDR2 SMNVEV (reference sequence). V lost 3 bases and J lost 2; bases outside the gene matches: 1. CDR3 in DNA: TGTGCCAGCAGTTTTACAGGGGCTGGAAACACCATATATTTT. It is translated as CASSFTGAGNTIYF.

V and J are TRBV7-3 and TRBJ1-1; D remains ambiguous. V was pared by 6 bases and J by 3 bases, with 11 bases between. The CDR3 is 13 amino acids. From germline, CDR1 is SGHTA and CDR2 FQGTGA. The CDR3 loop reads CASSVGMDTEAFF. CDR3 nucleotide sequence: TGTGCCAGCAGTGTGGGGATGGACACTGAAGCTTTCTTT.

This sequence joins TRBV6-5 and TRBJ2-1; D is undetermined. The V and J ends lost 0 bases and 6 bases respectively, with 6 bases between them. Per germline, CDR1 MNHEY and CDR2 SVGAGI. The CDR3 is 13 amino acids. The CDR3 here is CASSYSGSNEQFF. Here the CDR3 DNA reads TGTGCCAGCAGTTACTCAGGCAGCAATGAGCAGTTCTTC.

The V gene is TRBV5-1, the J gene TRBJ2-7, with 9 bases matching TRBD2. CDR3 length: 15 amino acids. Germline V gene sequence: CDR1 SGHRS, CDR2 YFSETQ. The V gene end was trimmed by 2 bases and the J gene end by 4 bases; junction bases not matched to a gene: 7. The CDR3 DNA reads TGCGCCAGCAGCTTTACCGGGACTAGCTATTACGAGCAGTACTTC. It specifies CASSFTGTSYYEQYF.

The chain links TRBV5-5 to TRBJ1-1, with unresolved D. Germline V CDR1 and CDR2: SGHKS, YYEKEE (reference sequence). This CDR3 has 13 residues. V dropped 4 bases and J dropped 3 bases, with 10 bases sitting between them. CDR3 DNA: TGTGCCAGCAGCGCTGGCCTGTACACTGAAGCTTTCTTT. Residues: CASSAGLYTEAFF.